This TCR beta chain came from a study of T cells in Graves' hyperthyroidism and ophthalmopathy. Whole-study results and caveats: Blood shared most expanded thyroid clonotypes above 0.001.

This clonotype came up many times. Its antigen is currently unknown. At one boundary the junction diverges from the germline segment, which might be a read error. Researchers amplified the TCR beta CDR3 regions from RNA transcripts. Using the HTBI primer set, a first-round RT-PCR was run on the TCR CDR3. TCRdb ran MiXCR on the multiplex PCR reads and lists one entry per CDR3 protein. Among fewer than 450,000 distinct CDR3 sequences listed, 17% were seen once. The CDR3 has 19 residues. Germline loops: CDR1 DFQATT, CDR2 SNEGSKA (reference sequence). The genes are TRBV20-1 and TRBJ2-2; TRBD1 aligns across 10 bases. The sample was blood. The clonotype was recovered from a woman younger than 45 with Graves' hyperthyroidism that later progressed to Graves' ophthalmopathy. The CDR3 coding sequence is TGCAGTGCTAGAGATCCCCGGGCGGGACAGGGGACGAACGCCGGGGAGCTGTTTTTT. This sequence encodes CSARDPRAGQGTNAGELFF.